The 9 T cell receptor beta chains listed next were all sequenced from one sample in a study of control samples from healthy donors and cancer patients. Assay used: immunoSEQ multiplex PCR; TCRdb lists only in-frame clones, some missing. This sample carries about 45,000 clones, about 75% of them seen once, and the ten largest clones take about a sixth. Sequenced input: formalin-fixed, paraffin-embedded tissue. The receptors originated from a male donor with melanoma.

This chain connects TRBV2 to TRBJ1-2; 9 positions match TRBD1. Germline CDR1 is SNHLY and CDR2 is FYNNEI. The CDR3 has 12 residues. V was pared by 6 bases and J by 7 bases, with 3 bases of the junction left unmatched. In DNA form, the CDR3 reads TGTGCCAGCAGGGGACAGGGCGGTGGCTACACCTTC. The encoded protein is CASRGQGGGYTF.

This clone was counted a few times. The rearrangement links TRBV7-9 to TRBJ2-1; D is uncertain. This CDR3 region has 14 residues. Germline CDR1 reads SEHNR; CDR2 reads FQNEAQ (reference sequence). With 4 bases removed from V and 5 bases from J, the gap between germline ends came to 12 bases. The chain's CDR3 is CASSSFMGNNEQFF. In nucleotides, the CDR3 is TGTGCCAGCAGCTCATTCATGGGCAACAATGAGCAGTTCTTC. Based on the CDR3 plus reference TRBV7-9 and TRBJ2-1, the full variable domain is DTGVSQNPRHKITKRGQNVTFRCDPISEHNRLYWYRQTLGQGPEFLTYFQNEAQLEKSRLLSDRFSAERPKGSFSTLEIQRTEQGDSAMYLCASSSFMGNNEQFFGPGTRLTVL.

The chain employs TRBV6-5 and TRBJ1-2, with a weak D call TRBD1 (5 bases). This CDR3 contains 13 residues. Germline CDR1 MNHEY, CDR2 SVGAGI. V dropped 6 bases and J dropped 7 bases, with 15 bases sitting between them. In nucleotides, the CDR3 is TGTGCCAGCAGCCGTGGGGCGGCGGCTGGCTACACCTTC. Translation: CASSRGAAAGYTF.

CDR3 nucleotides: TGTGCCAGCAGTTTCCCCATCGGGCGGACCCAAGAGACCCAGTACTTC. It yields the protein CASSFPIGRTQETQYF. The chain employs TRBV28 and TRBJ2-5; D remains unclear. The germline gives CDR1 MDHEN, CDR2 SYDVKM. V dropped 3 bases and J dropped 1 base, with 15 bases sitting between them. CDR3 length: 16 residues.

CDR3 nucleotides: TGTGCCAGCAGTTTGGCCACTGAAGCTTTCTTT. Amino acids: CASSLATEAFF. V and J are TRBV12-3 or TRBV12-4 and TRBJ1-1, with D uncertain. V was cut by 3 bases and J by 4 bases, with 3 bases left in between. The CDR3 covers 11 residues.

The chain joins TRBV6-1 to TRBJ1-5, with TRBD1 as a possible D gene (6 bases). The germline V gene encodes CDR1 MNHNS and CDR2 SASEGT. The ends were cut back, 2 bases at V and 5 bases at J, with 13 bases in the middle. The CDR3 sequence is 15 residues long. This CDR3 reads CASSETTGRDQPQHF. CDR3 bases: TGTGCCAGCAGTGAAACTACAGGGAGGGATCAGCCCCAGCATTTT.

This clone occurred a few times. This specimen includes other DNA sequences encoding the same CDR3. This rearrangement joins TRBV9 to TRBJ1-2, with D maybe TRBD1 (6 bases). Per germline, CDR1 SGDLS and CDR2 YYNGEE. V was pared by 0 bases and J by 3 bases, with 6 bases between. The CDR3 contains 13 residues. In nucleotides, the CDR3 is TGTGCCAGCAGCGTAGGACAGGACTATGGCTACACCTTC. This sequence encodes CASSVGQDYGYTF.

This sequence joins TRBV7-9 and TRBJ1-1, with TRBD1 matching over 7 bases. Germline CDR1 is SEHNR and CDR2 is FQNEAQ (reference sequence). The CDR3 has 16 residues. V was pared by 3 bases and J by 6 bases, with 13 bases of the junction left unmatched. This CDR3 reads CASSFSTGAVGAEAFF. The CDR3 DNA is TGTGCCAGCAGCTTTTCCACAGGGGCTGTTGGCGCTGAAGCTTTCTTT.

This clone rates as large. V is TRBV28 and J is TRBJ2-5; D call uncertain. CDR3 length equals 14 residues. Germline lookup yields CDR1 MDHEN and CDR2 SYDVKM. Deletions cut 6 bases from V and 0 bases from J, with 11 bases between. CDR3 sequence (DNA): TGTGCCAGCAGCCTCCTTGAGGACCAAGAGACCCAGTACTTC. Translated: CASSLLEDQETQYF. The full variable domain, rest sourced from reference TRBV28 and TRBJ2-5, is DVKVTQSSRYLVKRTGEKVFLECVQDMDHENMFWYRQDPGLGLRLIYFSYDVKMKEKGDIPEGYSVSREKKERFSLILESASTNQTSMYLCASSLLEDQETQYFGPGTRLLVL.